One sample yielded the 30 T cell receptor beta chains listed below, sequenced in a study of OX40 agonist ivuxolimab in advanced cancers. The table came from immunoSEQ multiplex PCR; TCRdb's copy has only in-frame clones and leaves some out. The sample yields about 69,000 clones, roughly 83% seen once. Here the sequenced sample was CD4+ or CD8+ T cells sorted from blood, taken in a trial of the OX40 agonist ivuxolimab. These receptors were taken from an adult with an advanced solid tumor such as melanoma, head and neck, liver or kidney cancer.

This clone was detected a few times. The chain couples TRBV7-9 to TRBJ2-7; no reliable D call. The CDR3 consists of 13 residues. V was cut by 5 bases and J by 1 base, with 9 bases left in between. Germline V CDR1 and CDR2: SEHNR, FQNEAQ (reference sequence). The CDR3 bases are TGTGCCAGCAGCCCGACAAATTCCTACGAGCAGTACTTC. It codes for CASSPTNSYEQYF.

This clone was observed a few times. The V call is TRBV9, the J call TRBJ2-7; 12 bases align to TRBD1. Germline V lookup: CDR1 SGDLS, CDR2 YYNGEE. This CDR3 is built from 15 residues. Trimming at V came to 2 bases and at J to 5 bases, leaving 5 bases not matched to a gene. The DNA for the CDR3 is TGTGCCAGCAGCGTGGGACAGGGGGCGTGGGACGAGCAGTACTTC. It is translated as CASSVGQGAWDEQYF.

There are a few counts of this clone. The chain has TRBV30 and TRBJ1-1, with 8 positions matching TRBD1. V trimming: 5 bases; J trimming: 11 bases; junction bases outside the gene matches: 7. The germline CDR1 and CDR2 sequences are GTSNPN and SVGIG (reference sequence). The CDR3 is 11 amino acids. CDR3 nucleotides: TGTGCCTGGGGCAAGGACAGGGACGCTTTCTTT. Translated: CAWGKDRDAFF.

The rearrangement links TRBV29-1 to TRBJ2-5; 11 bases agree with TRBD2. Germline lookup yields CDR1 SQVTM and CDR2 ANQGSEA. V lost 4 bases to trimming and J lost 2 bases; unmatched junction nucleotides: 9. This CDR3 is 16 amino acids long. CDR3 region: CSVARKGLAVQETQYF. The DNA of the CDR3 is TGCAGCGTTGCAAGAAAGGGACTAGCGGTACAAGAGACCCAGTACTTC. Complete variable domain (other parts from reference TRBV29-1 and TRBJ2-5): SAVISQKPSRDICQRGTSLTIQCQVDSQVTMMFWYRQQPGQSLTLIATANQGSEATYESGFVIDKFPISRPNLTFSTLTVSNMSPEDSSIYLCSVARKGLAVQETQYFGPGTRLLVL.

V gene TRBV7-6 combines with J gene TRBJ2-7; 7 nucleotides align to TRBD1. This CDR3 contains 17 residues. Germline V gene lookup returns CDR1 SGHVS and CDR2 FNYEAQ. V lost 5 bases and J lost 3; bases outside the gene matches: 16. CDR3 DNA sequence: TGTGCCAGCAGCCCACAGGCGGGCAGGGGGAGCCACTACGAGCAGTACTTC. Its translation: CASSPQAGRGSHYEQYF.

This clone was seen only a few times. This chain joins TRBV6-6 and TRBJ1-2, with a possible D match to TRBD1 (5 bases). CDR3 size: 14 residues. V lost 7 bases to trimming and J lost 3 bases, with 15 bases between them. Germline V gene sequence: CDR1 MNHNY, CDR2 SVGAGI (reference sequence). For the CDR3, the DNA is TGTGCCAGCACTGCGTGGGGGGTGGACTATGGCTACACCTTC. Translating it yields CASTAWGVDYGYTF.

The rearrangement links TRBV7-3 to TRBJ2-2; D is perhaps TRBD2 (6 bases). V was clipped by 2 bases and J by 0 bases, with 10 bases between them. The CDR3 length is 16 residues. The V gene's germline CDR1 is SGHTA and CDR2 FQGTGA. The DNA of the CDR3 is TGTGCCAGCAGCTTAGTTGCGGGGTCGAACACCGGGGAGCTGTTTTTT. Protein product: CASSLVAGSNTGELFF. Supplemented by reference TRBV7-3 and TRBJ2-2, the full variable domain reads GAGVSQTPSNKVTEKGKYVELRCDPISGHTALYWYRQSLGQGPEFLIYFQGTGAADDSGLPNDRFFAVRPEGSVSTLKIQRTERGDSAVYLCASSLVAGSNTGELFFGEGSRLTVL.

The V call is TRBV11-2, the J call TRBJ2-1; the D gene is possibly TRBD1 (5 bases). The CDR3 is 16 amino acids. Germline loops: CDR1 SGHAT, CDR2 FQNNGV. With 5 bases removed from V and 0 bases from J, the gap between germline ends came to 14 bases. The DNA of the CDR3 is TGTGCCAGCAGCCCGCAGGGAAAAGGCTCCTACAATGAGCAGTTCTTC. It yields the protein CASSPQGKGSYNEQFF.

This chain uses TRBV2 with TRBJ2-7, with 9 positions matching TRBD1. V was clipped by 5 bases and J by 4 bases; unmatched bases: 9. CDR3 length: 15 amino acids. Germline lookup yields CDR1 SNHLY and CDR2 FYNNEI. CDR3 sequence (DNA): TGTGCCAGCAGTCATCCGGGACAGGGTATTTACGAGCAGTACTTC. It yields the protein CASSHPGQGIYEQYF.

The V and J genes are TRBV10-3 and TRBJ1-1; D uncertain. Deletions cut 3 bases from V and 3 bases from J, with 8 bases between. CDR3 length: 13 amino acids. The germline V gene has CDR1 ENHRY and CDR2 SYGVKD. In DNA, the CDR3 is TGTGCCATCAGTGAATTCGGGGACACTGAAGCTTTCTTT. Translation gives CAISEFGDTEAFF.

Written as DNA, the CDR3 is TGTGCCAGCAGGGAAAGGACAGGGAGTGGAGAGACCCAGTACTTC. Translated: CASRERTGSGETQYF. The gene calls are TRBV2 and TRBJ2-5, with 8 bases fitting TRBD1. The CDR3 totals 15 residues. V shed 6 bases, J shed 4 bases, and the junction held 10 bases outside the gene matches. The germline gives CDR1 SNHLY, CDR2 FYNNEI.

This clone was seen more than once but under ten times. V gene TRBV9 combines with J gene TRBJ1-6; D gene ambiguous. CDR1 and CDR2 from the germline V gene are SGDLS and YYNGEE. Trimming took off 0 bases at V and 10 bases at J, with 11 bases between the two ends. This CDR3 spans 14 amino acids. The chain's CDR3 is CASSVGTFGSPLHF. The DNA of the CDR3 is TGTGCCAGCAGCGTAGGGACCTTTGGCTCACCCCTCCACTTT.

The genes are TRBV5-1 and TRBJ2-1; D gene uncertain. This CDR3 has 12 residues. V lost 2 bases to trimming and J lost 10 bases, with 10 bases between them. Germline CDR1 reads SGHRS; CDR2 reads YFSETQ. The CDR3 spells CASSLVQAEQFF. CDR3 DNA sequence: TGCGCCAGCAGCTTAGTGCAGGCCGAGCAGTTCTTC.

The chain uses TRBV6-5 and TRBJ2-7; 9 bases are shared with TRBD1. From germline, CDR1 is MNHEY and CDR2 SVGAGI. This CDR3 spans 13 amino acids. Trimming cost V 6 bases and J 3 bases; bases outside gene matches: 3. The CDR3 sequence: CASSLDRGYEQYF. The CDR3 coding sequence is TGTGCCAGCAGCTTGGACAGGGGCTACGAGCAGTACTTC.

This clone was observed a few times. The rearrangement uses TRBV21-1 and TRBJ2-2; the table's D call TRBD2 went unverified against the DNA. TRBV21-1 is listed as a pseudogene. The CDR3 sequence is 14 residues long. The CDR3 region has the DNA TGTGCCAGCACCAGCCCAGGGGAGGGCGGGGAGCTGTTTTTT. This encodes CASTSPGEGGELFF.

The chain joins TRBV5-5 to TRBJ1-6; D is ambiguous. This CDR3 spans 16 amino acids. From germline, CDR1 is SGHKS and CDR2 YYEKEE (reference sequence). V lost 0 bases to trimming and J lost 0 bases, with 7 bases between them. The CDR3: CASSLAWSSYNSPLHF. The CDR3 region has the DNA TGTGCCAGCAGCTTGGCATGGAGCTCCTATAATTCACCCCTCCACTTT.

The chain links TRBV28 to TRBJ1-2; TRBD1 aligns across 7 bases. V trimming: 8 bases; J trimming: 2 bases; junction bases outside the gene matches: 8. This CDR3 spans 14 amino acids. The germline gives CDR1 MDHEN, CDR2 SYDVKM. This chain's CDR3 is CASGGQATNYGYTF. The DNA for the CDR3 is TGTGCCAGCGGAGGACAGGCGACAAACTATGGCTACACCTTC.

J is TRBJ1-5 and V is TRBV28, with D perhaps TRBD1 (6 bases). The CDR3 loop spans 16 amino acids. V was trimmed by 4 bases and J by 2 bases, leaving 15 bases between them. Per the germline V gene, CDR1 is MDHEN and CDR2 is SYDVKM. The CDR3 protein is CASSSRRGAGNQPQHF. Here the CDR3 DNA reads TGTGCCAGCAGTTCGCGTAGGGGGGCTGGCAATCAGCCCCAGCATTTT.

DNA of the CDR3: TGCGCCAGCAGCTTGGGAGTGGGCGGGACCTTGTACAATGAGCAGTTCTTC. Translation: CASSLGVGGTLYNEQFF. This rearrangement joins TRBV5-1 to TRBJ2-1; possibly TRBD2 for D (6 bases). The CDR3 is 17 amino acids. Trimming pared 0 bases from V and 4 bases from J, leaving 17 bases between. The V gene's germline CDR1 is SGHRS and CDR2 YFSETQ.

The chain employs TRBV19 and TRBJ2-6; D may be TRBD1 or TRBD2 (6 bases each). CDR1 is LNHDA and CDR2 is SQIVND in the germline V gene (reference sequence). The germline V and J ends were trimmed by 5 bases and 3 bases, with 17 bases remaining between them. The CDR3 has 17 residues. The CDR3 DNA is TGTGCCAGTAGTTACGGGGGCAAGGGAGATGGGGCCAACGTCCTGACTTTC. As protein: CASSYGGKGDGANVLTF.

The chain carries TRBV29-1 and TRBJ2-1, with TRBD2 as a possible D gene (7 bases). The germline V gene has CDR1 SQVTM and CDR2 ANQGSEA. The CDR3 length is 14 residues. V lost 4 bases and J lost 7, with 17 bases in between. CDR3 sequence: CSVVGGARMNEQFF. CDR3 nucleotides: TGCAGCGTTGTAGGGGGGGCCAGAATGAATGAGCAGTTCTTC.

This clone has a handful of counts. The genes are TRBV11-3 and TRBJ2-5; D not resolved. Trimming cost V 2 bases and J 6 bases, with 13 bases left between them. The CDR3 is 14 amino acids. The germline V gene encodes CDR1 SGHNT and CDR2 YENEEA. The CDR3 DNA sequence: TGTGCCAGCAGCTTAACTGGTAGCACGAAGACCCAGTACTTC. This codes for CASSLTGSTKTQYF.

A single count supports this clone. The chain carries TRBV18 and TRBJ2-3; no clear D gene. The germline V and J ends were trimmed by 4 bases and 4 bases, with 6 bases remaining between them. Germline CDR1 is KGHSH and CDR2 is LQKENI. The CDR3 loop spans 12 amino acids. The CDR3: CASSHLADTQYF. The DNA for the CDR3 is TGTGCCAGCTCACATTTGGCAGATACGCAGTATTTT.

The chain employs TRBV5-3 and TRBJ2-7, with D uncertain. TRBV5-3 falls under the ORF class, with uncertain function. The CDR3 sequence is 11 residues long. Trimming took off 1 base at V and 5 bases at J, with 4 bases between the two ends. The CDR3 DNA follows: TGTGCCAGAAGCTTGAGTGACGAGCAGTACTTC. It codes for CARSLSDEQYF.

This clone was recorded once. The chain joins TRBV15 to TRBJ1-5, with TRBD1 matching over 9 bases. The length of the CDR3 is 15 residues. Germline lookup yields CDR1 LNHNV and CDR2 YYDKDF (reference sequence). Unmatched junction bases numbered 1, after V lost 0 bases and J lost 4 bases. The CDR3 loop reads CATSRDDRGNQPQHF. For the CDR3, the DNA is TGTGCCACCAGCAGAGACGACAGGGGGAATCAGCCCCAGCATTTT.

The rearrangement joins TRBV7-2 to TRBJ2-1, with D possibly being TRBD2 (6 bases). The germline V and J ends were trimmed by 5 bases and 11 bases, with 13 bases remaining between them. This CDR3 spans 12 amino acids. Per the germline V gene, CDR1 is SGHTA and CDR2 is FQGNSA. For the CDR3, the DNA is TGTGCCAGCAGCCGTTCCGGGACTCAGCAGTTCTTC. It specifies CASSRSGTQQFF.

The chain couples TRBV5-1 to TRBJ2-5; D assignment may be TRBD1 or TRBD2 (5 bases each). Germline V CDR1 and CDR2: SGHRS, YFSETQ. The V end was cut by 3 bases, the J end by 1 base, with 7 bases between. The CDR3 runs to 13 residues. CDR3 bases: TGCGCCAGCAGCTCCGGGGCCCAAGAGACCCAGTACTTC. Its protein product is CASSSGAQETQYF.

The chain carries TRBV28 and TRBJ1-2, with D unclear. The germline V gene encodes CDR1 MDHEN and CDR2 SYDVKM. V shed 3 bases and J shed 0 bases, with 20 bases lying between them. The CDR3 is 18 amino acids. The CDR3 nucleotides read TGTGCCAGCAGTTTTCCCGCCCGGGTCGTAATAACTAACTATGGCTACACCTTC. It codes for CASSFPARVVITNYGYTF.

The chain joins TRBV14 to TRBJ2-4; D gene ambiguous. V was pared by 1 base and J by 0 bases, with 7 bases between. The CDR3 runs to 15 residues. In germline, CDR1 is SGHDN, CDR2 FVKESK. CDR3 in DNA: TGTGCCAGCAGCCAAGGGGCGGTAGCCAAAAACATTCAGTACTTC. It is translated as CASSQGAVAKNIQYF.

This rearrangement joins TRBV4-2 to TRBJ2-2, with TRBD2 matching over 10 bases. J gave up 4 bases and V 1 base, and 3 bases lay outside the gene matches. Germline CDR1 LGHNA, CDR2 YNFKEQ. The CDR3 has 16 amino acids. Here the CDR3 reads CASSQGSGGATGELFF. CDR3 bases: TGTGCCAGCAGCCAAGGGAGCGGGGGGGCCACCGGGGAGCTGTTTTTT.